This T cell receptor (beta chain) was obtained from a study of blood T cell repertoires in COVID-19. In the study's own analysis: Reference gene primer amplification gave estimated nucleated cell counts. Assay used: immunoSEQ multiplex PCR; TCRdb lists only in-frame clones, some missing. V, J and clone size reflect that table, while D and trimming were determined from the DNA. The repertoire holds a few hundred thousand clones, around nine tenths seen once, with over 4% in the top ten. Germline V lookup: CDR1 MNHEY, CDR2 SVGAGI. Trimming stripped 2 bases from V and 4 bases from J, with 6 bases between. CDR3 size: 13 residues. This clone came up a few times.

Sequencing input: PBMCs or T cells enriched from blood (not recorded which). The chain joins TRBV6-5 to TRBJ1-5; D gene uncertain. The TCR originated in a woman in her twenties or thirties who had recovered from COVID-19. This CDR3 is CASSYGQNQPQHF. The CDR3 DNA follows: TGTGCCAGCAGTTACGGGCAGAATCAGCCCCAGCATTTT.